The T cell receptor beta chain under discussion was sequenced for a study of T cell repertoires in cytomegalovirus infection. Study context: The public TCR beta signatures pointed to both CMV infection and matching HLA type. Study-level results: Pooled public TCR beta family frequency picked out CMV carriers with the relevant HLA. HLA-C-restricted CMV-specific TCR beta clonotypes were dominant in the ex vivo response.

The CDR3 extends over 14 amino acids. Germline values: CDR1 SNHLY, CDR2 FYNNEI. V was shortened by 4 bases and J by 5 bases, with 14 bases between the two germline ends. With respect to this clonotype: Its target is not known.

Each CDR3 protein gets one entry after TCRdb re-called the reads with MiXCR. The sample has around 130,000 distinct CDR3 sequences; approximately 24% are singletons. The chain links TRBV2 to TRBJ2-5; D ambiguous. The receptor was derived from a human donor in good health (CMV status not recorded). Some clones in this sample may be carry-over from other donors' samples. Sequencing was performed on PBMCs, sequenced either directly or after in vitro stimulation (not recorded which). CDR3 bases: TGTGCCAGCAGTGTTCGCAGAGTTGAGGAGACCCAGTACTTC. This translates into CASSVRRVEETQYF.